The TCR beta chain described here comes from a study of T cell repertoires in cytomegalovirus infection. Notes on the study in general: Cumulative public TCR beta family frequency identified carriers of CMV plus the relevant HLA.

Using its own MiXCR run on the reads, TCRdb lists one record per CDR3 protein. The table records about 68,000 distinct CDR3 sequences, 20% to 25% of them present only once. This clonotype was recorded a few times. Its antigen is currently unknown. V gave up 2 bases and J gave up 7 bases, with 11 bases separating them. The germline V gene has CDR1 SGHVS and CDR2 FNYEAQ. The CDR3 sequence is 14 residues long. The sequenced material came from PBMCs, sequenced either directly or after in vitro stimulation (not recorded which). This chain connects TRBV7-6 to TRBJ2-2, with D possibly TRBD1 on 6 matching bases. The sequence was obtained from a human donor in good health (CMV status not recorded). Some clones in this sample may be carry-over from other donors' samples. In DNA form, the CDR3 reads TGTGCCAGCAGCTTACCCCAGGGGAGCGGGGAGCTGTTTTTT. Translated, it gives CASSLPQGSGELFF. The whole variable domain, filled in from reference TRBV7-6 and TRBJ2-2, reads GAGVSQSPRYKVTKRGQDVALRCDPISGHVSLYWYRQALGQGPEFLTYFNYEAQQDKSGLPNDRFSAERPEGSISTLTIQRTEQRDSAMYRCASSLPQGSGELFFGEGSRLTVL.